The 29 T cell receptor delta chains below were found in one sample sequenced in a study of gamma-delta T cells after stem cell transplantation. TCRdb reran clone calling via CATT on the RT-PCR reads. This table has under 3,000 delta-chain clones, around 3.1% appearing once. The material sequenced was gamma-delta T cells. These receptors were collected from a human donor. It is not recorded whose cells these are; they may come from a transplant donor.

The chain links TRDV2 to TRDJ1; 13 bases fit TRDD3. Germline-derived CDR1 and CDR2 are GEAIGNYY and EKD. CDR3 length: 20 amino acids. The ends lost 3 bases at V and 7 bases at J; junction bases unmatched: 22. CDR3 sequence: CACDPVPILLGDTVTRKLIF. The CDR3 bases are TGTGCCTGTGACCCAGTCCCCATATTACTGGGGGATACGGTAACCCGTAAACTCATCTTT.

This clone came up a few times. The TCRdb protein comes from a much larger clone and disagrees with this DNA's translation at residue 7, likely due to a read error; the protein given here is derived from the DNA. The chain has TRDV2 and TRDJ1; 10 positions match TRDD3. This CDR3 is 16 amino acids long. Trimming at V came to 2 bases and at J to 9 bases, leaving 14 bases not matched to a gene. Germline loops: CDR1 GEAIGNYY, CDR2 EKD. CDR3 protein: CACDNWHALGDNELIF. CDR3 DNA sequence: TGTGCCTGTGACAATTGGCACGCCCTGGGGGATAACGAACTCATCTTT.

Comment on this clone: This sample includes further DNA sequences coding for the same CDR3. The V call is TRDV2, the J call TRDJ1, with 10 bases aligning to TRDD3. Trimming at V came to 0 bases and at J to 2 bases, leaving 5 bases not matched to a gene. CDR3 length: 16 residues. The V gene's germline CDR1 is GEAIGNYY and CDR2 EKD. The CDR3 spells CACDTVLLGDTDKLIF. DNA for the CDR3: TGTGCCTGTGACACCGTCTTACTGGGGGATACCGATAAACTCATCTTT.

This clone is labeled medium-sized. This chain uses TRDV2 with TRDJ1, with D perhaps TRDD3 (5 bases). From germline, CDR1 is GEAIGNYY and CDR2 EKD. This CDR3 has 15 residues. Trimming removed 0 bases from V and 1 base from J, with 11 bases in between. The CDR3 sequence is CACDTVGIPTDKLIF. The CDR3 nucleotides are TGTGCCTGTGACACCGTTGGGATCCCCACCGATAAACTCATCTTT.

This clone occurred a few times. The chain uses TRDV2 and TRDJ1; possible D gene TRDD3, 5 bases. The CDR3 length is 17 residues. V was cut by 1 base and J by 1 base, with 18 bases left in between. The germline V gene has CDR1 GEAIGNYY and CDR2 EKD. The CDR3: CACDTPWEKTSTDKLIF. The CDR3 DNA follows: TGTGCCTGTGACACGCCCTGGGAGAAGACCTCCACCGATAAACTCATCTTT.

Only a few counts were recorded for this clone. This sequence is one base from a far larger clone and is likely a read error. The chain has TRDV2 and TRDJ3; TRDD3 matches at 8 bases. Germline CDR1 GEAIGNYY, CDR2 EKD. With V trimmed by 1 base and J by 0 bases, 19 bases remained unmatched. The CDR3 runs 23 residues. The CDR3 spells CACDTMPVLGGLPDSWDTRQMFF. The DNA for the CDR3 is TGTGCCTGTGACACGATGCCCGTACTGGGGGGTCTACCAGACTCCTGGGACACCCGACAGATGTTTTTC.

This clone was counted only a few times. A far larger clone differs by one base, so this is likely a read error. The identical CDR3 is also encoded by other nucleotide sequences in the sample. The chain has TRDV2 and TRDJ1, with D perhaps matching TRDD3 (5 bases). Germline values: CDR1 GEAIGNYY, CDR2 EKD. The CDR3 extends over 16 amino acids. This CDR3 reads CACDTVGNRRSDKLIF. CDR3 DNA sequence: TGCGCCTGTGACACTGTGGGGAACCGGCGCTCCGATAAACTCATCTTT.

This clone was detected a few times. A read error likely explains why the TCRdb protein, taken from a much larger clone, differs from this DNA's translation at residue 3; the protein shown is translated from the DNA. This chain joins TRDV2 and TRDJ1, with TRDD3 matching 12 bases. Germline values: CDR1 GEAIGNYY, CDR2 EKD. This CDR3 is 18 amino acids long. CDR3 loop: CARDTLRLGDTPPDKLIF. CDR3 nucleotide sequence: TGTGCCCGTGACACCCTTCGGCTGGGGGATACGCCCCCCGATAAACTCATCTTT.

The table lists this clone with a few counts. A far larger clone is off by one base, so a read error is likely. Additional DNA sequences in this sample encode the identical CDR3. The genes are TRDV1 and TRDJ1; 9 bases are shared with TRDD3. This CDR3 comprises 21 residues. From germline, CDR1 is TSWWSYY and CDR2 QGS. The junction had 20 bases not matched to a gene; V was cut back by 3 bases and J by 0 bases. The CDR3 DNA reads TGTGCTCTTGGGGAGCTACGAGGCCCCCGGGGATACGCCTCACACACCGATAAACTCATCTTT. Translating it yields CALGELRGPRGYASHTDKLIF.

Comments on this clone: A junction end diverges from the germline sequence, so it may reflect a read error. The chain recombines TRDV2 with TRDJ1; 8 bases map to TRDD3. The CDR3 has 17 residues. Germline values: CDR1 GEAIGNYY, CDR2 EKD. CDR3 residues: CACDQVSTGGEADKPIF. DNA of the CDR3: TGTGCCTGTGACCAAGTCAGTACTGGGGGCGAAGCCGATAAACCCATCTTT.

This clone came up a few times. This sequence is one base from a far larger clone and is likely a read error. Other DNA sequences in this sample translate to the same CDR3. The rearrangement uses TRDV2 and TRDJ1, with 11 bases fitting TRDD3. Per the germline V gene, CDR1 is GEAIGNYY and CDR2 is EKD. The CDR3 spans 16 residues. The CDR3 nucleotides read TGTGCCTGTGACACCGTGTCTGGGGGATACACCGATAAACTCATTTTT. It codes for CACDTVSGGYTDKLIF.

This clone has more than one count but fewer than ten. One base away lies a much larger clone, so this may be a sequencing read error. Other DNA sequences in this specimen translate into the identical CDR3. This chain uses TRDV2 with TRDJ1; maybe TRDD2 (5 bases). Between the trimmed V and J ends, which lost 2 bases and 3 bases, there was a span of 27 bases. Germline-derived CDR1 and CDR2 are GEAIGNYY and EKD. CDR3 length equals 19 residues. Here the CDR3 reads CACDKLSASRGDAADKLIF. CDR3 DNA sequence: TGTGCCTGTGACAAACTCTCTGCTTCCCGCGGAGACGCGGCCGATAAACTCATCTTT.

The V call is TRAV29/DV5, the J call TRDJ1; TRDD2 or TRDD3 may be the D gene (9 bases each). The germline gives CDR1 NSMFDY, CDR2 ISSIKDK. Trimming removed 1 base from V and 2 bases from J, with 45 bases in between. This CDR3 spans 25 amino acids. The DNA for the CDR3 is TGTGCAGCAAGCCGGACCCCTTCCTACGCTGTCTTGTACTGGGGGACCTTCCAAAGGACCGATAAACTCATCTTT. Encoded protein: CAASRTPSYAVLYWGTFQRTDKLIF.

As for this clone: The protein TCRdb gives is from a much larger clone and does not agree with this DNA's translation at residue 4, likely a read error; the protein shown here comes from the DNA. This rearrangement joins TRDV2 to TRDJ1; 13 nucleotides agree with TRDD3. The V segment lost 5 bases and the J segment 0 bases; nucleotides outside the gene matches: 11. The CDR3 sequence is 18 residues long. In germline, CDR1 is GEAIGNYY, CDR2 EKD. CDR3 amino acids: CACGGIRLGDTDTDKLIF. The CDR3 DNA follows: TGTGCCTGTGGCGGGATCCGACTGGGGGATACGGACACCGATAAACTCATCTTT.

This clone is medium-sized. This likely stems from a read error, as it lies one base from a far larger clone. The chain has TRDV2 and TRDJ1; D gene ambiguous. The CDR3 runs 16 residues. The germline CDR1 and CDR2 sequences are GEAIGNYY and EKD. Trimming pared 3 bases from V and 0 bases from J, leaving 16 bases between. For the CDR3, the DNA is TGTGCCTGTGACCCCGTTACCTTGCGACACACCGATAAACTCATCTTT. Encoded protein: CACDPVTLRHTDKLIF.

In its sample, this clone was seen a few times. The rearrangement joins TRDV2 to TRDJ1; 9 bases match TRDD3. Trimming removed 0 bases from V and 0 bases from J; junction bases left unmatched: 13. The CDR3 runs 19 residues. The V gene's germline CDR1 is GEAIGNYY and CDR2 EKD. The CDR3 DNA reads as TGTGCCTGTGACACCGCTACTGGGGGACCCCCAAGGTACACCGATAAACTCATCTTT. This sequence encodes CACDTATGGPPRYTDKLIF.

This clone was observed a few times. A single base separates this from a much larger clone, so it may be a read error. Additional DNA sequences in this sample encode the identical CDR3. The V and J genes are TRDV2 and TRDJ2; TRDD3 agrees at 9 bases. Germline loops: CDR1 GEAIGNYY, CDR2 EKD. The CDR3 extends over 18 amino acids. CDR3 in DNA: TGTGCCTGCGACACCGTCTCGGGGATACGGGCTTCGACAGCACAACTCTTCTTT. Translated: CACDTVSGIRASTAQLFF.

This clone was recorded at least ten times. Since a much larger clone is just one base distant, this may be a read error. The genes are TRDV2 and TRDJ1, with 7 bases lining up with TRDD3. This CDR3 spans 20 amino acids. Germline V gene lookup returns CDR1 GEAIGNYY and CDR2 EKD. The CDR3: CACGTLSTAGGTEYTDKLIF. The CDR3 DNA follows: TGTGCCTGTGGCACCCTCAGTACTGCTGGGGGCACCGAGTACACCGATAAACTCATCTTT.

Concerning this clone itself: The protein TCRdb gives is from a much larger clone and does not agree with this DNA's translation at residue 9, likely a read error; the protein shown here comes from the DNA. For the CDR3, the DNA is TGTGCCTGTGACGGGCTGCTGGGGGGTGCCGTTACGACTCACACCGATAAACTCATCTTT. Its translation is CACDGLLGGAVTTHTDKLIF. J is TRDJ1 and V is TRDV2; 7 nucleotides match TRDD3. CDR3 length: 20 amino acids. Germline values: CDR1 GEAIGNYY, CDR2 EKD. V lost 3 bases to trimming and J lost 0 bases; unmatched junction nucleotides: 21.

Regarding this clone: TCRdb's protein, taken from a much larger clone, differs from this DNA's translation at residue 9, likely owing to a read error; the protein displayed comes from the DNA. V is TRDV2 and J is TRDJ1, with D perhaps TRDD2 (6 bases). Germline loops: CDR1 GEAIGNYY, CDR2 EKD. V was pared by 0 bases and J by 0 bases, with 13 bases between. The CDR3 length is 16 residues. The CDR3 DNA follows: TGTGCCTGTGACACCGTTCCTTCCGTCCACACCGATAAACTCATCTTT. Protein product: CACDTVPSVHTDKLIF.

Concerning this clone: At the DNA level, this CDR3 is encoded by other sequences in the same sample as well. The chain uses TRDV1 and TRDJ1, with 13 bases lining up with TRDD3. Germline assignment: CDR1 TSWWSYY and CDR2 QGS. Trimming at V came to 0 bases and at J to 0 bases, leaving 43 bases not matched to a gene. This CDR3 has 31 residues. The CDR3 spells CALGELSRVNPHLVQHRILGDTGRYTDKLIF. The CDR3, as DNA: TGTGCTCTTGGGGAACTTTCCAGGGTCAACCCGCATTTGGTCCAACACCGTATACTGGGGGATACGGGGAGGTACACCGATAAACTCATCTTT.

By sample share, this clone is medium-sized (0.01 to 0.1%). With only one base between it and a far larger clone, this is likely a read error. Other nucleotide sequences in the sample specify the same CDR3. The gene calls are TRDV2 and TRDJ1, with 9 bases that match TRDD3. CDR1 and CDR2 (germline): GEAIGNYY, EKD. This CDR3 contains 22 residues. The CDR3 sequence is CACDTVTPSTGGPPRYTDKLIF. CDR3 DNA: TGTGCCTGTGACACCGTTACGCCTAGTACTGGGGGACCCCCAAGGTACACCGACAAACTCATCTTT.

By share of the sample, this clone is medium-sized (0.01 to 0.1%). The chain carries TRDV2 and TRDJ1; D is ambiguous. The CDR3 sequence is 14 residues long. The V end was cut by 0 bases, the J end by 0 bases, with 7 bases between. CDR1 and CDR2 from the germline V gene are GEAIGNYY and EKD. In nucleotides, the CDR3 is TGTGCCTGTGACACCGTACCTTACACCGATAAACTCATCTTT. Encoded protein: CACDTVPYTDKLIF.

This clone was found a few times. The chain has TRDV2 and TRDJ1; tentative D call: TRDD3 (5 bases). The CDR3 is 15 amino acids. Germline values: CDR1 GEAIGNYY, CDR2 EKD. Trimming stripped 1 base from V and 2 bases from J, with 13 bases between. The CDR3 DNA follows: TGTGCCTGTGACACTCTCGGGGGTAGAACCGATAAACTCATCTTT. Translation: CACDTLGGRTDKLIF.

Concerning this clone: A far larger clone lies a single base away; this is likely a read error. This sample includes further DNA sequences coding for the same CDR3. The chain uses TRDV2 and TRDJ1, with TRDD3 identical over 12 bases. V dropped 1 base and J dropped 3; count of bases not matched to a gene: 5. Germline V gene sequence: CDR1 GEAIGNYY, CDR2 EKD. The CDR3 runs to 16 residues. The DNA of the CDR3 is TGTGCCTGTGACACGCTACTGGGGGATACTTCCGATAAACTCATCTTT. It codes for CACDTLLGDTSDKLIF.

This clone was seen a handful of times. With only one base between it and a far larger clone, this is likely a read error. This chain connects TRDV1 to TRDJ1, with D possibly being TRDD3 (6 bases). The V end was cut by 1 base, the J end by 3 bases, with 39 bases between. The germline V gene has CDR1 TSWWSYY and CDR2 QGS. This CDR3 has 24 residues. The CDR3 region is CALGEPLGLRDSGDPSPYADKLIF. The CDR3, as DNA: TGTGCTCTTGGGGAACCCCTCGGCTTGCGGGACTCTGGGGACCCATCCCCGTACGCCGATAAACTCATCTTT.

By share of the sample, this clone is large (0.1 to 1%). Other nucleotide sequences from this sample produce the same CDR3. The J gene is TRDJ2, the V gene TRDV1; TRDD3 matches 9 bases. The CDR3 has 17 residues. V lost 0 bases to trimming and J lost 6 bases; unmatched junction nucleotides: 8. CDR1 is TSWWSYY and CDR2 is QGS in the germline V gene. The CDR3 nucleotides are TGTGCTCTTGGGGAACTCTCCTACGGGGATACGTCAGCACAACTCTTCTTT. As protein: CALGELSYGDTSAQLFF.

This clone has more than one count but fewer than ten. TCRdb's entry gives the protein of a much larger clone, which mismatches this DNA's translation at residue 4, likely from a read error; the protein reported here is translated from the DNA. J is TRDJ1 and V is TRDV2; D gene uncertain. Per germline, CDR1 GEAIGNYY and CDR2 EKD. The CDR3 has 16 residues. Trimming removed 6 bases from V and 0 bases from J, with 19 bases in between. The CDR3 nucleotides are TGTGCCTGTAACCCCCTGCTACTCCCCGACACCGATAAACTCATCTTT. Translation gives CACNPLLLPDTDKLIF.

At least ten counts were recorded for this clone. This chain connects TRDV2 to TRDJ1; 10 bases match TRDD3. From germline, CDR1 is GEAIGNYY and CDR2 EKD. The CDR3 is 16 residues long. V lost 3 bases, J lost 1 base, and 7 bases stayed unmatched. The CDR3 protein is CACDRLTGGSTDKLIF. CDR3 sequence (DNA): TGTGCCTGTGACCGTCTTACTGGGGGATCCACCGATAAACTCATCTTT.